The T cell receptor (beta chain) under discussion was sequenced for a study of PD-1 blockade in classical Hodgkin lymphoma. TCRdb's table, derived via immunoSEQ multiplex PCR, lists solely in-frame clones and lacks some. The repertoire has approximately 65,000 clones, approximately 90% of them found once; the top ten carry around 13%. Study conclusions and caveats: After ASCT, patients who started nivolumab under 1 year later were excluded. Repertoires differed for reasons still undefined, possibly disease activity or prior therapy. There was a significant rise in CD4+ TCR diversity by C4D1, with no such rise for CD8+.

A word on this clone: Antigen specificity is unknown. Compared with germline, one end of the junction differs, possibly owing to a read error.

The germline CDR1 and CDR2 sequences are GTSNPN and SVGIG (reference sequence). The CDR3 sequence is 14 residues long. Each patient relapsed following autologous stem cell transplantation, and prior brentuximab vedotin exposure differed. Best overall response was complete response, partial response or progressive disease in these relapsed/refractory classical Hodgkin lymphoma patients. The sequence was collected from a human donor with classical Hodgkin lymphoma. The specimen comprised peripheral blood mononuclear cells (PBMCs), sampled at baseline. The chain employs TRBV30 and TRBJ2-7, with D maybe TRBD1 (7 bases). CDR3 DNA: TGTGCCTGGAGTGTACCTCCAGGGGGTCTGTCTCGGGGGTTC. Protein sequence: CAWSVPPGGLSRGF.